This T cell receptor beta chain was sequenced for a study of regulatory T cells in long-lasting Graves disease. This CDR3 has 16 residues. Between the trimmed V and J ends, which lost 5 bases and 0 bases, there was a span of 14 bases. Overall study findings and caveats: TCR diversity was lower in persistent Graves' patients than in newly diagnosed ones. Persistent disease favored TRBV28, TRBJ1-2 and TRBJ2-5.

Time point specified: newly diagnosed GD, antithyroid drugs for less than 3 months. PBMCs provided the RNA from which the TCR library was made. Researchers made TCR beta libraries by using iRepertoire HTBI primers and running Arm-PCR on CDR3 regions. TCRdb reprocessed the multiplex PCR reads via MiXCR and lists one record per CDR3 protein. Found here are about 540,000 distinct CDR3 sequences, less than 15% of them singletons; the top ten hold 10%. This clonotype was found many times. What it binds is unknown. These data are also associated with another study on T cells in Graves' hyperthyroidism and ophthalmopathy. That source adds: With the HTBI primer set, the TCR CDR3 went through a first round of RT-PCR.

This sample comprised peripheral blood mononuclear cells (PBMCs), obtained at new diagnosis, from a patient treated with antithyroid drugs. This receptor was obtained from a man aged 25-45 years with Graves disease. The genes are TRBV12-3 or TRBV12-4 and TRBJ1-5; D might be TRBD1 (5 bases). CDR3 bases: TGTGCCAGCAGTGGTGGGCAGGGTAATAGCAATCAGCCCCAGCATTTT. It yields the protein CASSGGQGNSNQPQHF.